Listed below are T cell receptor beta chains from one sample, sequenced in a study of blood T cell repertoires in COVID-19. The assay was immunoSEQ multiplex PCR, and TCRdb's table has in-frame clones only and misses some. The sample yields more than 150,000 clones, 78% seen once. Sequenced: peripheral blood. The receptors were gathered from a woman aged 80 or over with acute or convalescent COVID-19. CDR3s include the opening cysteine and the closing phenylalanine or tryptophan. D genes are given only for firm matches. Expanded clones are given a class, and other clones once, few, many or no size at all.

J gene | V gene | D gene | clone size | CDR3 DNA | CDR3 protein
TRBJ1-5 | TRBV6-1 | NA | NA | TGTGCCAGCAGTGAAGGTCAGATTAGCAATCAGCCCCAGCATTTT | CASSEGQISNQPQHF
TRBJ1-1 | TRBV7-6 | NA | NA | TGTGCCAGCAGCCTCACAGCTTTGGGCACTGAAGCTTTCTTT | CASSLTALGTEAFF
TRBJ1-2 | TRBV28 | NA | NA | TGTGCCAGCAGTTTAGGTTCAGGGGAGGGCTACACCTTC | CASSLGSGEGYTF
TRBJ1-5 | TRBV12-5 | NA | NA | TGTGCTAGTGGCTCTGGACAGCGCCCGCCCTATAGCAATCAGCCCCAGCATTTT | CASGSGQRPPYSNQPQHF
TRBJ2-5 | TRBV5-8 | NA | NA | TGTGCCAGCAGCTCAGACACCCGCGCGGAGACCCAGTACTTC | CASSSDTRAETQYF
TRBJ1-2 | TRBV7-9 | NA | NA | TGTGCCAGCAGCTTAACCGGATCAAGAGGGGGCTACACCTTC | CASSLTGSRGGYTF
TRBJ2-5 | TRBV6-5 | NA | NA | TGTGCCAGCGCTCTCTTGGGGGGAGAGACCCAGTACTTC | CASALLGGETQYF
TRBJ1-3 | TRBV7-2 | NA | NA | TGTGCCAGCAGCTTAGTTGGGGGGGGCTCTGGAAACACCATATATTTT | CASSLVGGGSGNTIYF
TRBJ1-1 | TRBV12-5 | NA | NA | TGTGCTAGTGGTCAACATACAGGGCGCGGGACTGAAGCTTTCTTT | CASGQHTGRGTEAFF
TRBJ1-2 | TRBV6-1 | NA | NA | TGTGCCAGCAGTGAACCCCCGGGCTATGGCTACACCTTC | CASSEPPGYGYTF
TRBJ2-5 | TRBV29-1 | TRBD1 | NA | TGCAGCGTTGATACAGGGGGGATAGAGACCCAGTACTTC | CSVDTGGIETQYF
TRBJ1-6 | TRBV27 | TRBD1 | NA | TGTGCCAGCAGACCTACACCCGGGACAGGGGGTAATTCACCCCTCCACTTT | CASRPTPGTGGNSPLHF
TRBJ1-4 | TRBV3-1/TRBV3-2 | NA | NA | TGTGCCAGCAGCTCGACAGATGAAAAACTGTTTTTT | CASSSTDEKLFF
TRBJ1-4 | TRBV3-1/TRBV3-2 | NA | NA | TGTGCCAGCAGCCTGTATGCGGGGGGCGATGAAAAACTGTTTTTT | CASSLYAGGDEKLFF
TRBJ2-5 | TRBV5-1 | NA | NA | TGCGCCAGCAGCTTGGTTCCGGGGGATGGAGAGACCCAGTACTTC | CASSLVPGDGETQYF
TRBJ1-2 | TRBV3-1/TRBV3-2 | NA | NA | TGTGCCAGCAGCCAAGAGACAGTGACTAACTATGGCTACACCTTC | CASSQETVTNYGYTF
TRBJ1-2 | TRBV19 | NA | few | TGTGCCAGTAGTATGCGGCGGGGCTACACCTTC | CASSMRRGYTF
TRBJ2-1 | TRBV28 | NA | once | TGTGCCAGCATCCGGACACCCTACAATGAGCAGTTCTTC | CASIRTPYNEQFF
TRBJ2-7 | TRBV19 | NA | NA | TGTGCCAGTAGTATCCAGGGTAGGGACGAGCAGTACTTC | CASSIQGRDEQYF
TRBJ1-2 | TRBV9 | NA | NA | TGTGCCAGCAGCGTAAGCGGGAACTATGGCTACACCTTC | CASSVSGNYGYTF
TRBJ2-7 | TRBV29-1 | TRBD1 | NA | TGCAGCGTTCGGAAGGGACAGCCCTACGAGCAGTACTTC | CSVRKGQPYEQYF
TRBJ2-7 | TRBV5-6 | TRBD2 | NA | TGTGCCAGCAGCTTTCAAAGGACTAGGGGTTCCTACGAGCAGTACTTC | CASSFQRTRGSYEQYF
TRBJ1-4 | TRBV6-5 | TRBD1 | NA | TGTGCCAGCAGTTCCAGGGGCAGGGGGCGTGAAAAACTGTTTTTT | CASSSRGRGREKLFF
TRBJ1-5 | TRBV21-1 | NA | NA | TGTGCCAGCAGCTACCATTCACGGGCCGACTATAGCAATCAGCCCCAGCATTTT | CASSYHSRADYSNQPQHF
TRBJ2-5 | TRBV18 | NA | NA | TGTGCCAGCTCACCACCTAGTTACGGAGAGACCCAGTACTTC | CASSPPSYGETQYF